The T cell receptor (beta chain) under discussion was sequenced for a study of response to subunit inactivated influenza vaccine. CDR1 is SGHDT, CDR2 YYEEEE, per germline. The CDR3 runs 15 residues. V shed 4 bases, J shed 2 bases, and the junction held 4 bases outside the gene matches. This clonotype was detected many times. TCRdb independently ran MiXCR on the RT-PCR reads; one entry per CDR3 protein. The table has 400,000 to 650,000 distinct CDR3 sequences, approximately 7.2% seen once; the top ten hold 13%. The source of this sequence is a man between 50 and 69 years old who received an inactivated influenza vaccine. The chain carries TRBV5-6 and TRBJ2-1; 9 bases fit TRBD1. Material: PBMCs from blood, obtained around 25 months after vaccination. The CDR3 coding sequence is TGTGCCAGCAGCCAGGGACAGGGCCCCTACAATGAGCAGTTCTTC. This sequence encodes CASSQGQGPYNEQFF.